By its share, the clone carrying this T cell receptor beta chain is medium-sized. Its target is unknown. The sample is drawn from a study of T cell repertoires in aging, cancer and after chemotherapy. In the study overall: Six age groups, ranging from 30 or younger to 70 or older, included the donors. Over several months to years, re-sampled healthy donor repertoires clearly shared clones. The full dataset contained 9.1 million or so TCR reads.

Peripheral blood genomic DNA, not sorted cells or RNA, was the template. The CDR3 has 14 residues. The ends lost 0 bases at V and 3 bases at J; junction bases unmatched: 2. Looked up from germline, CDR1 is MNHEY and CDR2 is SMNVEV (reference sequence). Study outcomes and limitations: Compared with age-matched healthy donors, untreated hematological or solid cancer patients showed higher blood TCR clonality.

TRB rearrangements spanning V, D and J were amplified using mixed TRB-A/B primers. Each CDR3 protein gets one entry after TCRdb re-called the multiplex PCR reads with MiXCR. This table holds 10,000 or so distinct CDR3 sequences, less than 30% found once. The source material was blood. The chain uses TRBV27 and TRBJ2-7, with TRBD2 matching 7 bases. This receptor was identified in a human donor in good health. In nucleotides, the CDR3 is TGTGCCAGCAGTTTATCCGGACTAGGCTACGAGCAGTACTTC. Translated, it gives CASSLSGLGYEQYF.